This T cell receptor (beta chain) was observed in a study of neurological immune-mediated disorders. Study outcomes and limitations: Patients with HTLV-1-associated myelopathy showed the most TCR clonal expansion. Those with multiple sclerosis showed the least, falling below healthy controls.

Each CDR3 protein is one row after TCRdb ran MiXCR on the 5' RACE reads. This sample has tens of thousands of distinct CDR3 sequences, with about 12% found just once. This clonotype appeared many times. Its antigen is unknown. V lost 6 bases and J 2 bases, leaving 11 bases between the germline ends. This CDR3 contains 14 residues. Germline loops: CDR1 MNHEY, CDR2 SVGAGI. The receptor was derived from an older woman in good health. The rearrangement uses TRBV6-5 and TRBJ1-3, with D perhaps matching TRBD1 (5 bases). Sequenced sample: PBMCs. CDR3 loop: CASSRDGTGNTIYF. In nucleotides, the CDR3 is TGTGCCAGCAGCCGGGACGGCACTGGAAACACCATATATTTT.